Each of the 20 T cell receptor beta chains below was sequenced from the same sample in a study of immune cell composition in non-small cell lung cancer (dated 2017 in TCRdb). Libraries were made using the immunoSEQ multiplex PCR assay. TCRdb limited this immuneACCESS table to in-frame rearrangements with V and J called. A share of clones is missing; checked studies link under half to unresolved V genes, and the rest is unexplained. This sample holds 2,900 or so clones; roughly 80% were observed only once. The ten largest clones capture about a fifth of the sample. Sequencing used lung tumor tissue. The receptors come from a human donor with non-small cell lung cancer.

The chain links TRBV18 to TRBJ2-3; D is possibly TRBD2 (6 bases). V was clipped by 0 bases and J by 0 bases, with 13 bases between them. Germline assignment: CDR1 KGHSH and CDR2 LQKENI. The CDR3 loop spans 17 amino acids. CDR3: CASSPPGTGGSTDTQYF. For the CDR3, the DNA is TGTGCCAGCTCACCACCGGGGACCGGGGGAAGCACAGATACGCAGTATTTT.

This chain links TRBV18 with TRBJ2-7; 7 bases match TRBD1. Germline CDR1 and CDR2: KGHSH and LQKENI. The CDR3 length is 15 residues. The V segment lost 3 bases and the J segment 3 bases; nucleotides outside the gene matches: 8. Here the CDR3 DNA reads TGTGCCAGCTCACCGTGGACAGGTGAGTTCTACGAGCAGTACTTC. It codes for CASSPWTGEFYEQYF.

The sample holds a few counts of this clone. The genes are TRBV6-5 and TRBJ1-1; 8 nucleotides align to TRBD1. V lost 1 base, J lost 1 base, and 2 bases stayed unmatched. Germline V gene lookup returns CDR1 MNHEY and CDR2 SVGAGI. This CDR3 contains 15 residues. The CDR3 reads CASSYFGTGNTEAFF. The CDR3 region has the DNA TGTGCCAGCAGTTACTTCGGGACAGGGAACACTGAAGCTTTCTTT.

Notes on this clone: The junction does not match germline at one end; this may be a read error. The V gene is TRBV7-7, the J gene TRBJ2-5; 12 positions agree with TRBD2. Germline V gives CDR1 SSHAT, CDR2 FNYEAQ (reference sequence). CDR3 length: 15 residues. The CDR3 DNA follows: TGTGCTAGCAGCTTAGTGGGGACTAGCGGGGAGACCCAGTACTTC. This sequence encodes CASSLVGTSGETQYF.

This chain joins TRBV6-6 and TRBJ1-2, with TRBD1 matching over 8 bases. Germline V gene lookup returns CDR1 MNHNY and CDR2 SVGAGI (reference sequence). The J segment lost 3 bases and the V segment lost 0 bases, leaving 3 bases of the junction unmatched. The CDR3 sequence is 15 residues long. The CDR3 loop is CASSYSPGGDYGYTF. As DNA, the CDR3 is TGTGCCAGCAGTTACTCCCCAGGGGGCGACTATGGCTACACCTTC.

V gene TRBV7-9 combines with J gene TRBJ1-4; TRBD1 matches at 10 bases. Germline V gives CDR1 SEHNR, CDR2 FQNEAQ (reference sequence). Trimming took 1 base from V and 7 from J; bases not matched to a gene: 3. The CDR3 sequence is 15 residues long. This CDR3 reads CASSLVGQGGEKLFF. The CDR3 DNA reads TGTGCCAGCAGCTTAGTCGGACAGGGGGGTGAAAAACTGTTTTTT.

This chain joins TRBV5-6 and TRBJ2-7, with D tentatively TRBD1 (5 bases). Trimming took off 4 bases at V and 3 bases at J, with 8 bases between the two ends. Per the germline V gene, CDR1 is SGHDT and CDR2 is YYEEEE. The CDR3 has 12 amino acids. In DNA form, the CDR3 reads TGTGCCAGCAGCCAAACAGGCTACGAGCAGTACTTC. The encoded protein is CASSQTGYEQYF.

CDR3 coding DNA: TGTGCCAGCAGACGGGCAGGGGCTAATTCACCCCTCCACTTT. This sequence encodes CASRRAGANSPLHF. The rearrangement links TRBV25-1 to TRBJ1-6, with TRBD1 as a possible D gene (6 bases). The germline CDR1 and CDR2 sequences are MGHDK and SYGVNS. CDR3 length: 14 residues. Trimming left V 6 bases short and J 6 bases short, with 12 bases between.

The chain combines TRBV29-1 with TRBJ2-7, with 12 bases identical to TRBD1. The CDR3 runs 12 residues. The V and J ends lost 6 bases and 4 bases, in that order; junction bases with no gene match: 1. Germline loops: CDR1 SQVTM, CDR2 ANQGSEA. DNA of the CDR3: TGCAGCGTGGGACAGGGGGCGTACGAGCAGTACTTC. Encoded protein: CSVGQGAYEQYF.

The V call is TRBV6-1, the J call TRBJ1-1; 11 bases match TRBD1. Germline V lookup: CDR1 MNHNS, CDR2 SASEGT. The junction had 7 bases not matched to a gene; V was cut back by 10 bases and J by 6 bases. The CDR3 runs to 13 residues. The CDR3 bases are TGTGCCACCAGGACAGGGGGCCGACCTGAAGCTTTCTTT. This sequence encodes CATRTGGRPEAFF.

Only one count was recorded for this clone. V usage is TRBV7-8 and J usage is TRBJ2-7, with 7 positions matching TRBD1. CDR1 is SGHVS and CDR2 is FQNEAQ in the germline V gene. The CDR3 is made up of 14 amino acids. The V gene end was trimmed by 5 bases and the J gene end by 4 bases; junction bases not matched to a gene: 8. The CDR3 here is CASSRGQTPYEQYF. Written as DNA, the CDR3 is TGTGCCAGCAGCAGGGGACAGACCCCGTACGAGCAGTACTTC.

The chain recombines TRBV7-9 with TRBJ2-7; 9 bases align to TRBD1. CDR3 length equals 15 residues. The germline gives CDR1 SEHNR, CDR2 FQNEAQ (reference sequence). V lost 5 bases to trimming and J lost 5 bases; unmatched junction nucleotides: 10. The CDR3 sequence: CASSQNRQGGDEQYF. DNA of the CDR3: TGTGCCAGCAGCCAAAACCGACAGGGGGGTGACGAGCAGTACTTC.

This chain uses TRBV27 with TRBJ1-5; TRBD1 matches 7 bases. The germline V gene encodes CDR1 MNHEY and CDR2 SMNVEV (reference sequence). V lost 4 bases to trimming and J lost 7 bases; unmatched junction nucleotides: 7. The CDR3 runs 14 residues. CDR3 region: CASSSTGVRQPQHF. As DNA, the CDR3 is TGTGCCAGCAGTTCTACAGGGGTGAGGCAGCCCCAGCATTTT.

This chain joins TRBV6-1 and TRBJ2-7; tentative D call: TRBD1 (6 bases). CDR3 size: 12 residues. CDR1 and CDR2 from the germline V gene are MNHNS and SASEGT. Trimming took off 8 bases at V and 0 bases at J, with 8 bases between the two ends. CDR3 protein: CASAGDSYEQYF. DNA for the CDR3: TGTGCCAGCGCAGGGGACTCCTACGAGCAGTACTTC.

This sequence joins TRBV11-2 and TRBJ2-5, with no clear D. Per the germline V gene, CDR1 is SGHAT and CDR2 is FQNNGV. The CDR3 has 14 residues. Trimming cost V 1 base and J 7 bases, with 13 bases left between them. CDR3 sequence reads: CASSLVATAPTQYF. CDR3 nucleotide sequence: TGTGCCAGCAGCTTAGTGGCAACAGCCCCGACCCAGTACTTC.

The V and J genes are TRBV5-6 and TRBJ2-2; D is undetermined. Germline values: CDR1 SGHDT, CDR2 YYEEEE. The length of the CDR3 is 14 residues. V was trimmed by 0 bases and J by 6 bases, leaving 9 bases between them. The CDR3 DNA reads TGTGCCAGCAGCTTGGGTTCAAGCCCCGGGGAGCTGTTTTTT. Translating gives CASSLGSSPGELFF.

V gene TRBV4-2 combines with J gene TRBJ1-4, with D possibly TRBD1 on 6 matching bases. CDR3 size: 15 residues. Germline values: CDR1 LGHNA, CDR2 YNFKEQ. V lost 0 bases and J 3 bases, leaving 8 bases between the germline ends. DNA of the CDR3: TGTGCCAGCAGCCAAGAGGGACACCCTAATGAAAAACTGTTTTTT. Translated, it gives CASSQEGHPNEKLFF.

The chain uses TRBV19 and TRBJ2-3, with D possibly TRBD2 on 6 matching bases. The ends were cut back, 5 bases at V and 0 bases at J, with 12 bases in the middle. CDR3 size: 15 residues. Germline V CDR1 and CDR2: LNHDA, SQIVND (reference sequence). The CDR3 reads CASSFLAKSTDTQYF. CDR3 DNA sequence: TGTGCCAGTAGTTTTCTAGCGAAAAGCACAGATACGCAGTATTTT.

The J gene is TRBJ1-6, the V gene TRBV7-9; 7 positions agree with TRBD1. This CDR3 region has 17 residues. Germline V lookup: CDR1 SEHNR, CDR2 FQNEAQ (reference sequence). V was pared by 6 bases and J by 2 bases, with 10 bases of the junction left unmatched. CDR3 sequence reads: CASSRQGVGPYNSPLHF. Here the CDR3 DNA reads TGTGCCAGCAGTCGTCAGGGGGTAGGCCCCTATAATTCACCCCTCCACTTT.

V usage is TRBV10-1 and J usage is TRBJ2-7; D perhaps matches TRBD1 (6 bases). The ends were cut back, 2 bases at V and 3 bases at J, with 14 bases in the middle. The CDR3 runs 15 residues. Germline V gene sequence: CDR1 WNHNN, CDR2 SYGVQD (reference sequence). The CDR3 region is CASSEVQGRNYEQYF. The DNA for the CDR3 is TGCGCCAGCAGTGAGGTTCAGGGGAGAAACTACGAGCAGTACTTC.